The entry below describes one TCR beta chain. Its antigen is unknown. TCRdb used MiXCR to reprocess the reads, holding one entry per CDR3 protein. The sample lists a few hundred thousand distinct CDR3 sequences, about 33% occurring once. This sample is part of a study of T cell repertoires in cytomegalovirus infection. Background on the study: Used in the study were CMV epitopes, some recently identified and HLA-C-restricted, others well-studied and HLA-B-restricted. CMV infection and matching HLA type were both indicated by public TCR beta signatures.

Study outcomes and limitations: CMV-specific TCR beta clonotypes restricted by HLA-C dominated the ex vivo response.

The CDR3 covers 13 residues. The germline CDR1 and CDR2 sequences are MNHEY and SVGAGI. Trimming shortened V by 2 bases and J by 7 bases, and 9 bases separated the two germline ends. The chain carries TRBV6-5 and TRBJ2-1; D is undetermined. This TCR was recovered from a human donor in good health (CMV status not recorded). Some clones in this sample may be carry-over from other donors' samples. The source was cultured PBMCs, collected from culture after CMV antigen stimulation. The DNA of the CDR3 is TGTGCCAGCAGTTACCTTAGTGCTAATGAGCAGTTCTTC. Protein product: CASSYLSANEQFF.